This entry concerns a single T cell receptor beta chain. It has no known antigen specificity. Base qualities were left out, and no much larger clone turns up one base away. The immunoSEQ hsTCRB v3.0 assay was used at survey level resolution to sequence the TRB variable region. The target sequencing depth for TRB was about 40,000-55,000 T-cell genomes per sample. An Illumina MiSeq with a v3 150-cycle kit was used to sequence the pooled TRB libraries. Concerning the study's data processing: Repertoire analysis ran in R within a reproducible Nextflow workflow covering QC, data transformation and analysis. LymphoSeq2, an R package for AIRR-Seq data exploration, was used to implement custom analyses. A few samples yielding fewer than 5000 total TRB sequences were excluded, leaving 188 analyzed HIV repertoires. Of the roughly 190 retained HIV repertoires, approximately 57 were collected before and 129 after ART initiation. Each repertoire was downsampled to 5000 TRB nucleotide sequences, and summary statistics were averaged across 100 downsampling iterations. Only TRB sequences with CDR3 regions of at least seven amino acids were retained for analysis. Diversity was measured with a Shannon entropy-derived clonality score and the Gini coefficient. Repertoire networks linked the top 5000 CDR3 amino acid sequences whenever two sequences differed by an edit distance of one. For TRB CDR3 amino acid sequences, GLIPH2 was used to predict antigen specificity groups and MHC restriction. CDR3 amino acid sequences were matched against VDJdb and McPAS-TCR to flag known CMV, EBV, HIV or tissue antigen associations. Pre-ART, post-ART and control groups were compared with Wilcoxon signed-rank tests and Holm-Bonferroni correction. Imported from immuneACCESS, the table was reduced by TCRdb to in-frame sequences with V and J called. These copies leave out some clones; in studies compared against another copy, an unresolved V gene accounts for under half, and the cause of the remainder is not known. Clonal size and the V and J genes are those of that table, whereas D and trimming came from the DNA. The sample table lists approximately 35,000 clones, approximately 95% of them with a count of one. 3.7% of the sample lies in the top ten.

This sample was taken from a study of long-term antiretroviral therapy in people with HIV (dated by TCRdb to 2021 to 2024). Notes on the research overall: The earliest samples were collected roughly a decade before the 2015 WHO recommendation for immediate ART, at a time when ART was usually postponed until CD4 counts fell. A retrospective serial study tested whether ART initiation and durable HIV suppression were associated with changes in peripheral blood TRB repertoire composition and diversity. The cohort contributed about 200 cryopreserved PBMC samples from 30 adults with confirmed HIV infection, collected serially over a mean of approximately six years (range 1-12). Eleven of the 30 participants with HIV were female. No cross-contamination during QIAcube processing was shown when test extractions of a monoclonal T-cell line were performed alongside fewer than 40 polyclonal samples.

Ends trimmed: V by 3 bases, J by 2 bases; bases unmatched to a gene: 5. CDR1 and CDR2, per the germline V gene (reference sequence), are LNHNV and YYDKDF. The CDR3 runs 16 amino acids, cysteine and phenylalanine included. The sequence is cut down to CDR3 DNA, 48 bases in frame from base 1. Inclusion was restricted to participants for whom at least one PBMC sample before ART initiation and at least two post-ART samples were available. All participants with HIV were treated in the United States of America. Before DNA extraction, cryopreserved samples containing about 0.9-10 million PBMC were thawed and washed. At the time of the earliest PBMC sample for each participant with HIV, ages ranged from about 23 to 60 years. Each participant contributed PBMC samples from 1-4 timepoints before ART initiation and 2-8 timepoints after ART initiation, with a median of 7 samples. Serial HIV viral load, CD4+ T-cell count, ART history and demographic data were obtained for every participant. Using a Qiagen kit on a QIAcube, genomic DNA was extracted from unsorted PBMC, with samples processed in batches of 12.

Study-wide conclusions, independent of this receptor: Inferences about post-ART repertoire changes are limited because no data were available on ART adherence, viral resistance or therapy changes. The samples were dated from about 2003 to 2017, and the ART regimens that were used may be less effective than current ART regimens. Because PBMC availability was limited, only the TCR beta chain was sequenced, with no alpha chain pairing. Compared with controls, HIV repertoires had narrower CDR3 length ranges, and the network structure pointed to an antigen-experienced repertoire that shifted only slightly toward naive after ART. ART initiation was associated with a significant increase in TRB diversity, but diversity stayed significantly below transplant donor controls even after long-term ART. Expanded TRB clones identified before ART initiation dominated the repertoire across all time points, though the dominance fluctuated and decreased in many PLHIV after ART. Because pre-ART samples had limited cell numbers, unsorted PBMC were profiled rather than sorted CD4+ and CD8+ T cells.

The material sequenced was unsorted PBMCs, taken approximately 5.1 years after starting antiretroviral therapy. The chain links TRBV15 with TRBJ2-7, with TRBD2 matching 12 junction bases. This sequence originates from a woman between 45 and 65 years old with HIV. The DNA is as follows: TGTGCCACCAGCAGTATGACTAGCGGGGGCCCCTACGAGCAGTACTTC. Its protein product is CATSSMTSGGPYEQYF. The CDR3 plus the reference TRBV15 and TRBJ2-7 genes for the other parts give the full variable domain: DAMVIQNPRYQVTQFGKPVTLSCSQTLNHNVMYWYQQKSSQAPKLLFHYYDKDFNNEADTPDNFQSRRPNTSFCFLDIRSPGLGDTAMYLCATSSMTSGGPYEQYFGPGTRLTVT.